The 24 T cell receptor beta chains given below trace back to one sample, sequenced in a study of cytomegalovirus exposure and HLA in healthy donors. 60 Vbeta and 13 Jbeta primers were used in PCR. Assay used: immunoSEQ multiplex PCR; TCRdb lists only in-frame clones, some missing. The sample includes more than 200,000 clones, around 64% of them seen just once. The sample consisted of PBMCs. The origin of the receptors is a man in his forties in good health and CMV-seropositive.

V and J are TRBV7-6 and TRBJ2-7; weak D call: TRBD1 (5 bases). Germline CDR1 reads SGHVS; CDR2 reads FNYEAQ. V lost 2 bases, J lost 7 bases, and 12 bases lay in between. The CDR3 runs 13 residues. The CDR3 nucleotides are TGTGCCAGCAGCTTATATCAGGGTTGGGAGCAGTACTTC. The encoded protein is CASSLYQGWEQYF. Together with reference TRBV7-6 and TRBJ2-7, the CDR3 gives the full variable domain: GAGVSQSPRYKVTKRGQDVALRCDPISGHVSLYWYRQALGQGPEFLTYFNYEAQQDKSGLPNDRFSAERPEGSISTLTIQRTEQRDSAMYRCASSLYQGWEQYFGPGTRLTVT.

The chain has TRBV2 and TRBJ1-4; TRBD1 aligns across 7 bases. Germline trimming cut 6 bases from V and 8 bases from J; bases unmatched to any gene: 12. The germline gives CDR1 SNHLY, CDR2 FYNNEI. CDR3 size: 15 residues. The CDR3 region has the DNA TGTGCCAGCAGAATCGGGACAGTCGTCTCGGAAAAACTGTTTTTT. Translation gives CASRIGTVVSEKLFF.

The chain couples TRBV9 to TRBJ2-2; 13 bases map to TRBD2. Unmatched junction bases numbered 6, after V lost 4 bases and J lost 3 bases. Germline assignment: CDR1 SGDLS and CDR2 YYNGEE. This CDR3 region has 17 residues. The CDR3 is CASSLLGLAGDTGELFF. As DNA, the CDR3 is TGTGCCAGCAGCCTCCTCGGACTAGCGGGGGACACCGGGGAGCTGTTTTTT.

Here the CDR3 DNA reads TGCGCCAGCAGTGAGTCCACTATTCAGGACAGGGGCAATCAGCCCCAGCATTTT. This translates into CASSESTIQDRGNQPQHF. This chain links TRBV10-1 with TRBJ1-5, with 8 bases identical to TRBD1. The CDR3 has 18 residues. Germline assignment: CDR1 WNHNN and CDR2 SYGVQD (reference sequence). Trimming removed 0 bases from V and 2 bases from J; junction bases left unmatched: 9.

This clone was seen only once. The DNA of the CDR3 is TGTGCCAGCAGTTTGGGACTAGCGGGAGACGAGCAGTACTTC. Translated, it gives CASSLGLAGDEQYF. This chain links TRBV6-5 with TRBJ2-7; 14 bases agree with TRBD2. CDR3 length equals 14 residues. Germline loops: CDR1 MNHEY, CDR2 SVGAGI. V shed 4 bases and J 5 bases; nucleotides not matched to a gene: 1.

The chain combines TRBV11-2 with TRBJ2-3, with 9 bases identical to TRBD1. Germline V gives CDR1 SGHAT, CDR2 FQNNGV. The CDR3 runs to 17 residues. V gave up 1 base and J gave up 2 bases; unmatched junction bases: 7. The CDR3 region is CASSLVGTGRPTDTQYF. The CDR3 nucleotides read TGTGCCAGCAGCTTAGTGGGGACAGGGCGTCCCACAGATACGCAGTATTTT.

This clone was counted a few times. The chain uses TRBV5-4 and TRBJ1-5, with TRBD1 matching over 9 bases. The CDR3 extends over 13 amino acids. V was pared by 4 bases and J by 5 bases, with 1 base of the junction left unmatched. The germline V gene has CDR1 SGHNT and CDR2 YYREEE (reference sequence). The DNA of the CDR3 is TGTGCCAGCAGCCGGGACAGGGATCAGCCCCAGCATTTT. Amino acids: CASSRDRDQPQHF.

The V call is TRBV29-1, the J call TRBJ1-1; D is undetermined. Germline assignment: CDR1 SQVTM and CDR2 ANQGSEA. V was clipped by 4 bases and J by 1 base, with 10 bases between them. This CDR3 spans 13 amino acids. CDR3 coding DNA: TGCAGCGTTGCTTCGGGTGGGAACACTGAAGCTTTCTTT. Residues: CSVASGGNTEAFF.

In this sample, this clone turned up a few times. The chain employs TRBV14 and TRBJ2-5; no firm D call. Germline loops: CDR1 SGHDN, CDR2 FVKESK. The CDR3 is 13 residues long. V was shortened by 6 bases and J by 0 bases, with 8 bases between the two germline ends. Here the CDR3 reads CASSRLNQETQYF. For the CDR3, the DNA is TGTGCCAGCAGTCGACTCAACCAAGAGACCCAGTACTTC.

The chain joins TRBV29-1 to TRBJ1-2, with TRBD1 matching over 9 bases. After removal of 4 bases from V and 4 bases from J, the junction contained 7 bases not matched to a gene. The CDR3 runs to 14 residues. The germline V gene encodes CDR1 SQVTM and CDR2 ANQGSEA. The CDR3 DNA is TGCAGCGTTGTCCGGGACAGGGATAGCTATGGCTACACCTTC. This sequence encodes CSVVRDRDSYGYTF.

V gene TRBV5-8 combines with J gene TRBJ2-4, with D possibly matching TRBD1 (5 bases). V was shortened by 4 bases and J by 3 bases, with 14 bases between the two germline ends. The CDR3 loop spans 15 amino acids. The germline V gene has CDR1 SGHTS and CDR2 YDEGEE. CDR3 sequence: CASSPPGSGKNIQYF. In nucleotides, the CDR3 is TGTGCCAGCAGCCCCCCAGGGTCCGGCAAAAACATTCAGTACTTC.

The V gene is TRBV29-1, the J gene TRBJ2-7; 7 bases agree with TRBD2. The trim removed 3 bases at V and 4 bases at J, leaving 6 bases unmatched. Germline CDR1 and CDR2: SQVTM and ANQGSEA. The CDR3 totals 13 residues. For the CDR3, the DNA is TGCAGCGTTGAGGGGGGGAATGAGTACGAGCAGTACTTC. Protein sequence: CSVEGGNEYEQYF.

The chain employs TRBV5-5 and TRBJ2-7; D possibly corresponds to TRBD2 (6 bases). The CDR3 sequence is 14 residues long. V was clipped by 0 bases and J by 0 bases, with 7 bases between them. Germline V gene sequence: CDR1 SGHKS, CDR2 YYEKEE (reference sequence). The CDR3 protein is CASSLAGGSYEQYF. CDR3 coding DNA: TGTGCCAGCAGCTTGGCCGGGGGCTCCTACGAGCAGTACTTC.

This rearrangement joins TRBV28 to TRBJ2-7, with unresolved D. The CDR3 length is 17 residues. Trimming left V 2 bases short and J 2 bases short, with 19 bases between. Germline V gene sequence: CDR1 MDHEN, CDR2 SYDVKM. In DNA, the CDR3 is TGTGCCAGCAGTTTACACCAGTACGGGTTGGTGGCCTACGAGCAGTACTTC. Protein sequence: CASSLHQYGLVAYEQYF.

CDR3 loop: CASSQGQSSYEQYF. The CDR3 nucleotides are TGTGCCAGCAGCCAGGGGCAAAGCTCCTACGAGCAGTACTTC. The V and J genes are TRBV4-2 and TRBJ2-7, with a possible D match to TRBD1 (5 bases). This CDR3 region has 14 residues. CDR1 is LGHNA and CDR2 is YNFKEQ in the germline V gene. With 3 bases removed from V and 0 bases from J, the gap between germline ends came to 9 bases.

This clone was seen more than once but under ten times. The V call is TRBV7-6, the J call TRBJ2-2; 9 positions agree with TRBD2. V dropped 3 bases and J dropped 1; count of bases not matched to a gene: 0. Germline-derived CDR1 and CDR2 are SGHVS and FNYEAQ. CDR3 length equals 15 residues. CDR3 sequence (DNA): TGTGCCAGCAGCTTTAGCGGGGGGAACACCGGGGAGCTGTTTTTT. Translating it yields CASSFSGGNTGELFF.

A few counts support this clone. The chain has TRBV6-6 and TRBJ2-5; 8 positions agree with TRBD1. CDR3 length: 13 amino acids. The V gene's germline CDR1 is MNHNY and CDR2 SVGAGI (reference sequence). The V gene end was trimmed by 7 bases and the J gene end by 5 bases; junction bases not matched to a gene: 6. CDR3 sequence reads: CASTARGRETQYF. The CDR3 DNA reads as TGTGCCAGCACCGCCAGGGGGCGTGAGACCCAGTACTTC.

The rearrangement links TRBV11-2 to TRBJ2-1; D is ambiguous. Per the germline V gene, CDR1 is SGHAT and CDR2 is FQNNGV. The CDR3 covers 13 residues. The V end was cut by 5 bases, the J end by 7 bases, with 12 bases between. DNA for the CDR3: TGTGCCAGCAGCCCTAACTGGGCAAATGAGCAGTTCTTC. It specifies CASSPNWANEQFF.

The J gene is TRBJ1-5, the V gene TRBV7-9; unclear D gene. The V and J ends lost 5 bases and 2 bases respectively, with 10 bases between them. CDR3 size: 14 residues. Germline lookup yields CDR1 SEHNR and CDR2 FQNEAQ (reference sequence). This CDR3 reads CASSPGEGNQPQHF. The CDR3 DNA sequence: TGTGCCAGCAGCCCCGGGGAGGGCAATCAGCCCCAGCATTTT.

The table lists this clone with a count of one. The chain combines TRBV4-2 with TRBJ1-4; 7 nucleotides agree with TRBD1. CDR1 is LGHNA, CDR2 YNFKEQ, per germline. The CDR3 sequence is 19 residues long. J was trimmed by 0 bases and V by 0 bases; bases with no gene match: 10. CDR3 DNA: TGTGCCAGCAGCCAAGATCCCTATGTCAGGGGGACAACTAATGAAAAACTGTTTTTT. Its protein is CASSQDPYVRGTTNEKLFF.

This clone has only a few counts. The J gene is TRBJ1-1, the V gene TRBV9; D not certain. V lost 0 bases and J 7 bases, leaving 10 bases between the germline ends. Germline assignment: CDR1 SGDLS and CDR2 YYNGEE. CDR3 size: 13 residues. In DNA, the CDR3 is TGTGCCAGCAGCGTAGTAGAGGGCGGTGAAGCTTTCTTT. This sequence encodes CASSVVEGGEAFF.

The chain links TRBV9 to TRBJ1-1; D uncertain. Per the germline V gene, CDR1 is SGDLS and CDR2 is YYNGEE. The V gene lost 1 base and the J gene lost 1 base, with 5 bases spanning the gap. This CDR3 region has 13 residues. The CDR3 reads CASSVRPNTEAFF. The CDR3 DNA sequence: TGTGCCAGCAGCGTACGTCCGAACACTGAAGCTTTCTTT.

The gene calls are TRBV7-9 and TRBJ1-6, with 8 bases aligning to TRBD1. Trimming removed 2 bases from V and 7 bases from J; junction bases left unmatched: 4. The CDR3 runs 15 residues. Germline values: CDR1 SEHNR, CDR2 FQNEAQ (reference sequence). CDR3: CASSLSGGANSPLHF. CDR3 coding DNA: TGTGCCAGCAGCTTATCAGGGGGCGCCAATTCACCCCTCCACTTT.

CDR3 coding DNA: TGCGCCAGCAGCTTGGCCGGGACAGGTGAAAAACTGTTTTTT. It is translated as CASSLAGTGEKLFF. This chain uses TRBV5-1 with TRBJ1-4; TRBD1 agrees at 8 bases. The length of the CDR3 is 14 residues. CDR1 is SGHRS and CDR2 is YFSETQ in the germline V gene. The V gene end was trimmed by 0 bases and the J gene end by 7 bases; junction bases not matched to a gene: 2.